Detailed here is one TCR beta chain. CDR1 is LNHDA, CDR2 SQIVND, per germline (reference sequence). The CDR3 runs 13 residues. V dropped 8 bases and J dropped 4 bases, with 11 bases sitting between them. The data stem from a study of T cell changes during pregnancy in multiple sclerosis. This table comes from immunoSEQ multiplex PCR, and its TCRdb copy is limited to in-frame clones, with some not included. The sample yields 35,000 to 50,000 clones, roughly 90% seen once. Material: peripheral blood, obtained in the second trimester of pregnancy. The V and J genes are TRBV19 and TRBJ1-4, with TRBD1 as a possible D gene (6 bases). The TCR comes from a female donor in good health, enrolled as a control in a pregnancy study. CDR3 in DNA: TGTGCCAGTTCTGACAGGTTTAATGAAAAACTGTTTTTT. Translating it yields CASSDRFNEKLFF.